This T cell receptor beta chain was identified in a study of blood T cell repertoires in COVID-19. TCRdb's table, derived via immunoSEQ multiplex PCR, lists solely in-frame clones and lacks some. The top ten hold 1% to 1.5% of the sample, which has more than 250,000 clones, about nine tenths seen once. The CDR3 runs 16 residues. Trimming removed 10 bases from V and 2 bases from J, with 24 bases in between. The germline V gene encodes CDR1 ENHRY and CDR2 SYGVKD. Everyone who took part was 18 to 89 years old, and they came from some 23 US areas. Self-reported history from a screening survey and questionnaire set each donor's cohort.

The sequence came from a woman aged 40 to 55 with acute COVID-19. The sample comprised PBMCs or T cells enriched from blood (not recorded which). The chain combines TRBV10-3 with TRBJ2-7; TRBD2 might be the D (5 bases). The CDR3 is CARLFRAPNQAYEQYF. The DNA for the CDR3 is TGTGCCAGACTATTCCGGGCCCCGAACCAAGCCTACGAGCAGTACTTC.